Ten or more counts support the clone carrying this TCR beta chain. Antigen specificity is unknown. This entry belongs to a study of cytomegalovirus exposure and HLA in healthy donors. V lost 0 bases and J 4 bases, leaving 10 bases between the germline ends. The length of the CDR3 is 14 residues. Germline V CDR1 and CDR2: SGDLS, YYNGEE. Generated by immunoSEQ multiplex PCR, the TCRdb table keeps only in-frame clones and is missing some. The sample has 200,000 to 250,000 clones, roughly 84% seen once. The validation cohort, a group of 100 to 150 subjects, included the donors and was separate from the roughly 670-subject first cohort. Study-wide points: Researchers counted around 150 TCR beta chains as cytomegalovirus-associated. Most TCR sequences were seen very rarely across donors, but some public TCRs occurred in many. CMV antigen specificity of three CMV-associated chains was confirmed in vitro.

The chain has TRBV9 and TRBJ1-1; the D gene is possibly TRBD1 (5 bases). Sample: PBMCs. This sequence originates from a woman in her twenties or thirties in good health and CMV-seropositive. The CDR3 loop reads CASSVGPRGTEAFF. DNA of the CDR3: TGTGCCAGCAGCGTAGGACCGAGGGGCACTGAAGCTTTCTTT.